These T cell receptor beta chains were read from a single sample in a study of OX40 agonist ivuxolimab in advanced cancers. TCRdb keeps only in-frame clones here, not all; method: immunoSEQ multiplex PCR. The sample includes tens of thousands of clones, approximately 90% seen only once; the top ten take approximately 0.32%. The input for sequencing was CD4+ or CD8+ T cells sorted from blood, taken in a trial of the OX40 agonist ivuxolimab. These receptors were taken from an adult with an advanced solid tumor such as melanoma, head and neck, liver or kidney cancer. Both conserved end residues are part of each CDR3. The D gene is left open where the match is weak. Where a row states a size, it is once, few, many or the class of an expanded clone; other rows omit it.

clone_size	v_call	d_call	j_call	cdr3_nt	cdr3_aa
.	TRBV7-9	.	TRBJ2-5	TGTGCCAGCAGCCCAGGTCGGGGGTCGGAGACCCAGTACTTC	CASSPGRGSETQYF
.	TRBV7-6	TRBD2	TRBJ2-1	TGTGCCAGCAGCTTAGCCCAGAGACTAGCGGGGGGGCCTTTCCACAATGAGCAGTTCTTC	CASSLAQRLAGGPFHNEQFF
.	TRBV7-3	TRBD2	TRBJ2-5	TGTGCCAGCAGCTTGACTAGCGGCCAAGAGACCCAGTACTTC	CASSLTSGQETQYF
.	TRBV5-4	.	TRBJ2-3	TGTGCCAGCAGCCCAGGACACGAAATCACAGATACGCAGTATTTT	CASSPGHEITDTQYF
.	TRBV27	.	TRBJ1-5	TGTGCCAGCAGTCCTCAGGGTTTTAATCAGCCCCAGCATTTT	CASSPQGFNQPQHF
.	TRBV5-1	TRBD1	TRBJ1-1	TGCGCCAGCTCGATTACGGGACAGGGGAGTAACACTGAAGCTTTCTTT	CASSITGQGSNTEAFF
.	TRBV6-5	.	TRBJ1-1	TGTGCCAGCAGTTACTCGATTCTGGCTTTCTTT	CASSYSILAFF
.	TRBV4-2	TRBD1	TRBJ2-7	TGTGCCAGCAGCCAAGATTCGACAGGGGCCCTCTACGAGCAGTACTTC	CASSQDSTGALYEQYF
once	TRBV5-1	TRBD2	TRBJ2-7	TGCGCCAGCAGCTTGGGGACTAGCAGTACCGAGCAGTACTTC	CASSLGTSSTEQYF
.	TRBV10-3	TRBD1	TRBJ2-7	TGTGCCATCGGCCCAAGACAGGGTCGAGAGGGCACTTACGAGCAGTACTTC	CAIGPRQGREGTYEQYF
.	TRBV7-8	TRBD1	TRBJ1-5	TGTGCCAGCAGCTTATTTCAGGGGGGGCCCCAGCCCCAGCATTTT	CASSLFQGGPQPQHF
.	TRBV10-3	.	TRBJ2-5	TGTGCCATCAGTGAGTTAGGCGGGGCACAAGAGACCCAGTACTTC	CAISELGGAQETQYF
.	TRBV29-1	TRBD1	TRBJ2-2	TGCAGCGTTGAATACCCCGGGACAGGGTCCGGGGAGCTGTTTTTT	CSVEYPGTGSGELFF
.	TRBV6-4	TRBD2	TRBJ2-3	TGTGCCAGCATACCGGGACTAGCGGTCACAGATACGCAGTATTTT	CASIPGLAVTDTQYF
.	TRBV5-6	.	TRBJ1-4	TGTGCCAGCAGCCCAAGGAGGGGGACAACTAATGAAAAACTGTTTTTT	CASSPRRGTTNEKLFF
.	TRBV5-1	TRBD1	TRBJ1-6	TGCGCCAGCAGCTTGGGAACCGGGACAGGGAATTCACCCCTCCACTTT	CASSLGTGTGNSPLHF
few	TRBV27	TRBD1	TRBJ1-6	TGTGCCAGCAGGCCTCAGGGGGCGAGGGGTTCACCCCTCCACTTT	CASRPQGARGSPLHF
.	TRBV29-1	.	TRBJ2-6	TGCAGCCCTTCGGGTTCTGGGGCCAACGTCCTGACTTTC	CSPSGSGANVLTF
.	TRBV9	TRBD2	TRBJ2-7	TGTGCCAGCAGCGTTCTAGCGGCCTCCTACGAGCAGTACTTC	CASSVLAASYEQYF
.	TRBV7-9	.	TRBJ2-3	TGTGCCAGCAGCCCCCCCATTGTAGGGGTAGGGGGCACAGATACGCAGTATTTT	CASSPPIVGVGGTDTQYF
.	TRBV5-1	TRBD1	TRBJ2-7	TGCGCCAGCAGCGGGACAGGGGGACACGAGCAGTACTTC	CASSGTGGHEQYF
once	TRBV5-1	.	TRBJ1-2	TGCGCCAGCAGCTTGGACATGGCCTATGGCTACACCTTC	CASSLDMAYGYTF
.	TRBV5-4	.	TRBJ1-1	TGTGCCAGCAGCGGTGGGACACATACTGAAGCTTTCTTT	CASSGGTHTEAFF
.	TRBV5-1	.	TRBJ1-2	TGCGCCAGCAATGATAATGCAGGGAAGAACTATGGCTACACCTTC	CASNDNAGKNYGYTF
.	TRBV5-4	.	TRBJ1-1	TGTGCCAGCAGCTTTGACAGGATTGGTGAAGCTTTCTTT	CASSFDRIGEAFF
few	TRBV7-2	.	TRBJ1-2	TGTGCCAGCAACCAGGGATTAGGGAACTATGGCTACACCTTC	CASNQGLGNYGYTF
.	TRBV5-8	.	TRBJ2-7	TGTGCCAGCAGCTTGAGGGATCGGCACGAGCAGTACTTC	CASSLRDRHEQYF
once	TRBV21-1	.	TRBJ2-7	TGTGCCAGCAGACCAGGATCGGGGCGCGAGACCTACGAGCAGTACTTC	CASRPGSGRETYEQYF
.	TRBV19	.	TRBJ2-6	TGTGCCAGTAGTAGCCGGTCGCAGAGTGGCCTGGTGAGTCTTTCTGGGGCCAACGTCCTGACTTTC	CASSSRSQSGLVSLSGANVLTF
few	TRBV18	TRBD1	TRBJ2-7	TGTGCCAGCTCACCACGGACAGGGCTCCCCTCCTACGAGCAGTACTTC	CASSPRTGLPSYEQYF